This passage covers 3 T cell receptor beta chains from one sample sequenced in a study of T cell responses to AZD1222 COVID-19 vaccine (dated by TCRdb to the early 2020s). Read against the paper, the sample's time point label means: about 28 days (+/-7) after the second vaccine dose. The method behind the library was the immunoSEQ multiplex PCR assay. The table was pulled from immuneACCESS by TCRdb, which kept in-frame rearrangements only. Such tables lose some clones; where checked, under half of the loss comes from unresolved V genes, and the rest has no known cause. Here the sample has tens of thousands of clones; over 75% occur a single time. Less than 20% of the sample is in the top ten clones. The starting material was peripheral blood, obtained 28 days after the second AZD1222 dose. These receptor sequences come from an adult who received the AZD1222 COVID-19 vaccine.

The chain combines TRBV10-2 with TRBJ2-1; 11 bases fit TRBD1. This CDR3 is built from 12 residues. CDR1 and CDR2 (germline): WSHSY, SAAADI. The ends lost 10 bases at V and 7 bases at J; junction bases unmatched: 3. The CDR3 is CATGTGGNEQFF. DNA for the CDR3: TGCGCCACCGGGACAGGGGGGAATGAGCAGTTCTTC.

This clone was recorded a few times. The chain joins TRBV19 to TRBJ1-2; maybe TRBD1 (5 bases). V lost 8 bases and J 8 bases, leaving 15 bases between the germline ends. CDR3 length equals 12 residues. CDR1 is LNHDA and CDR2 is SQIVND in the germline V gene (reference sequence). Here the CDR3 reads CASFRGDGGYTF. The CDR3 coding sequence is TGTGCCAGTTTCCGGGGGGATGGCGGCTACACCTTC.

J is TRBJ2-3 and V is TRBV5-4; D remains ambiguous. The germline CDR1 and CDR2 sequences are SGHNT and YYREEE (reference sequence). The length of the CDR3 is 13 residues. Deletions cut 3 bases from V and 3 bases from J, with 8 bases between. The CDR3 is CASSSGPTDTQYF. The CDR3, as DNA: TGTGCCAGCAGCTCTGGACCGACAGATACGCAGTATTTT.